A single sample is the source of the 14 T cell receptor beta chains below, sequenced in a study of T cell changes during pregnancy in multiple sclerosis. Method: immunoSEQ multiplex PCR; TCRdb's copy keeps in-frame clones and lacks some. The sample has about 69,000 clones, 91% seen once; the top ten hold around 0.27%. The starting material was CD4+ T cells from peripheral blood mononuclear cells, obtained in the third trimester of pregnancy. These receptors were taken from a female donor in good health, enrolled as a control in a pregnancy study.

The chain is built from TRBV2 and TRBJ1-1, with a weak D call TRBD1 (5 bases). CDR3 length: 15 amino acids. V lost 6 bases to trimming and J lost 4 bases, with 18 bases between them. Germline lookup yields CDR1 SNHLY and CDR2 FYNNEI. CDR3 coding DNA: TGTGCCAGCAGAGTACTTCGTGGGGGGGGCACTGAAGCTTTCTTT. This translates into CASRVLRGGGTEAFF.

The chain is built from TRBV4-3 and TRBJ1-2; 9 bases agree with TRBD1. Germline lookup yields CDR1 LGHNA and CDR2 YSLEER. V shed 0 bases, J shed 3 bases, and the junction held 5 bases outside the gene matches. CDR3 length equals 16 residues. The CDR3 sequence: CASSQDPGQGYYGYTF. In DNA form, the CDR3 reads TGCGCCAGCAGCCAAGACCCCGGACAGGGGTACTATGGCTACACCTTC.

V and J are TRBV5-6 and TRBJ1-5, with 7 nucleotides matching TRBD1. This CDR3 has 13 amino acids. V lost 4 bases to trimming and J lost 7 bases; unmatched junction nucleotides: 5. Germline CDR1 reads SGHDT; CDR2 reads YYEEEE. The CDR3 protein is CASSQDRDQPQHF. The CDR3 DNA is TGTGCCAGCAGCCAAGACAGGGACCAGCCCCAGCATTTT.

V is TRBV6-5 and J is TRBJ1-1, with D maybe TRBD1 (5 bases). The germline V gene encodes CDR1 MNHEY and CDR2 SVGAGI. The CDR3 spans 14 residues. The V and J ends lost 6 bases and 4 bases respectively, with 15 bases between them. The CDR3 DNA reads TGTGCCAGCAGACCCGACACAGGCGCCACTGAAGCTTTCTTT. This gives the protein CASRPDTGATEAFF.

This clone turned up a few times. This chain joins TRBV2 and TRBJ1-2; the match to TRBD1 covers 9 bases. This CDR3 region has 15 residues. The germline gives CDR1 SNHLY, CDR2 FYNNEI. V was clipped by 4 bases and J by 10 bases; unmatched bases: 13. CDR3 sequence (DNA): TGTGCCAGCAGTGGAACTATCTGGGACAGGGAGGACTACACCTTC. Translation gives CASSGTIWDREDYTF.

V gene TRBV9 combines with J gene TRBJ1-2, with TRBD1 matching 7 bases. The V gene's germline CDR1 is SGDLS and CDR2 YYNGEE. Unmatched junction bases numbered 6, after V lost 1 base and J lost 3 bases. CDR3 length: 15 residues. The CDR3 region is CASSVLPGQHYGYTF. The CDR3 DNA follows: TGTGCCAGCAGCGTACTGCCGGGACAGCACTATGGCTACACCTTC.

As DNA, the CDR3 is TGTGCCAGCACCTCTAAAGTGACAGGGGGCGGAGATACGCAGTATTTT. Its protein is CASTSKVTGGGDTQYF. This chain joins TRBV7-9 and TRBJ2-3; 10 nucleotides agree with TRBD1. CDR3 size: 16 residues. V shed 7 bases, J shed 5 bases, and the junction held 12 bases outside the gene matches. Germline V CDR1 and CDR2: SEHNR, FQNEAQ (reference sequence). The full variable domain, completed using reference TRBV7-9 and TRBJ2-3, is DTGVSQNPRHKITKRGQNVTFRCDPISEHNRLYWYRQTLGQGPEFLTYFQNEAQLEKSRLLSDRFSAERPKGSFSTLEIQRTEQGDSAMYLCASTSKVTGGGDTQYFGPGTRLTVL.

The rearrangement uses TRBV7-2 and TRBJ2-1, with D possibly being TRBD1 (7 bases). The CDR3 covers 14 residues. Per germline, CDR1 SGHTA and CDR2 FQGNSA. The V and J ends lost 1 base and 10 bases respectively, with 14 bases between them. CDR3 in amino acids: CASSLGRGEGEQFF. The CDR3 DNA follows: TGTGCCAGCAGCTTAGGCAGGGGGGAAGGCGAGCAGTTCTTC.

This clone was picked up one time. V gene TRBV7-9 combines with J gene TRBJ2-2; TRBD1 aligns across 7 bases. Germline trimming cut 10 bases from V and 6 bases from J; bases unmatched to any gene: 2. The germline gives CDR1 SEHNR, CDR2 FQNEAQ (reference sequence). The CDR3 has 11 amino acids. The CDR3 sequence is CATQGAGELFF. CDR3 bases: TGTGCCACCCAGGGGGCCGGGGAGCTGTTTTTT.

This clone was seen only a few times. The rearrangement uses TRBV29-1 and TRBJ1-1, with D unresolved. Trimming left V 5 bases short and J 3 bases short, with 13 bases between. The CDR3 is 13 residues long. Germline CDR1 SQVTM, CDR2 ANQGSEA. The CDR3 nucleotides read TGCAGCGTTCTATCGCTGAGGGACACTGAAGCTTTCTTT. Amino acids: CSVLSLRDTEAFF.

J is TRBJ1-2 and V is TRBV7-2, with D tentatively TRBD1 (6 bases). This CDR3 has 12 amino acids. The ends were cut back, 4 bases at V and 5 bases at J, with 8 bases in the middle. The germline gives CDR1 SGHTA, CDR2 FQGNSA. The CDR3 coding sequence is TGTGCCAGCAGCTACGGACAGTATGGCTACACCTTC. This encodes CASSYGQYGYTF.

The V call is TRBV7-3, the J call TRBJ1-1, with TRBD1 matching over 7 bases. CDR1 and CDR2 from the germline V gene are SGHTA and FQGTGA. Trimming removed 2 bases from V and 1 base from J; junction bases left unmatched: 1. The CDR3 totals 14 residues. CDR3 amino acids: CASSLQGGNTEAFF. The CDR3 DNA sequence: TGTGCCAGCAGCTTACAGGGGGGGAACACTGAAGCTTTCTTT.

The CDR3 spells CASSSGGPINEQFF. CDR3 nucleotides: TGTGCCAGCAGCTCGGGGGGCCCCATAAATGAGCAGTTCTTC. V and J are TRBV7-2 and TRBJ2-1, with a weak D call TRBD2 (7 bases). The CDR3 sequence is 14 residues long. Germline V gene data show CDR1 as SGHTA and CDR2 as FQGNSA. Trimming pared 4 bases from V and 7 bases from J, leaving 14 bases between.

The rearrangement joins TRBV7-8 to TRBJ1-5, with D hard to call. The CDR3 runs 17 residues. Germline CDR1 reads SGHVS; CDR2 reads FQNEAQ. The germline V and J ends were trimmed by 1 base and 3 bases, with 16 bases remaining between them. This CDR3 reads CASSLVQLGLPNQPQHF. The DNA of the CDR3 is TGTGCCAGCAGCTTAGTTCAACTGGGCCTCCCCAATCAGCCCCAGCATTTT. The full variable domain, with the rest looked up from reference TRBV7-8 and TRBJ1-5, is GAGVSQSPRYKVAKRGQDVALRCDPISGHVSLFWYQQALGQGPEFLTYFQNEAQLDKSGLPSDRFFAERPEGSVSTLKIQRTQQEDSAVYLCASSLVQLGLPNQPQHFGDGTRLSIL.